The clone carrying this T cell receptor beta chain was counted between two and nine times. The antigen is unknown. Then a second PCR, running roughly 7 to 11 cycles, was carried out with a sample-barcoded 5' primer and a J-beta primer mix. MiXCR was run by TCRdb on the 5' RACE reads, yielding one entry per CDR3 protein. There are roughly 1.6 million distinct CDR3 sequences in the sample; 30% to 40% occur only once, and around 11% lies in the top ten. The record originates from a study of blood T cells in healthy people across ages. General study results and limits: Roughly linearly, TCR beta diversity per million T cells fell as age increased.

The V end lost 0 bases, the J end lost 9 bases, and 14 bases lay between the germline ends. This CDR3 has 14 residues. Germline V lookup: CDR1 SGDLS, CDR2 YYNGEE. Extraction yielded at least 6 micrograms of total RNA per sample. The chain has TRBV9 and TRBJ2-3, with D maybe TRBD1 (7 bases). The sequence was obtained from a woman aged 25 to 39 in good health. The sequencing sample was made of blood. In nucleotides, the CDR3 is TGTGCCAGCAGCGTAGTGGAGGGGGCAAAGACGCAGTATTTT. Translated: CASSVVEGAKTQYF. Drawing the rest from reference TRBV9 and TRBJ2-3, the complete variable domain is DSGVTQTPKHLITATGQRVTLRCSPRSGDLSVYWYQQSLDQGLQFLIQYYNGEERAKGNILERFSAQQFPDLHSELNLSSLELGDSALYFCASSVVEGAKTQYFGPGTRLTVL.